This is a list of T cell receptor beta chains from one sample in a study of PD-L1 blockade in urothelial cancer. The method was immunoSEQ multiplex PCR; TCRdb's version includes in-frame clones alone and lacks a portion of them. Here the sample spans about 45,000 clones, approximately 91% being singletons. The material sequenced was PBMCs, taken around atezolizumab (anti-PD-L1) treatment. The receptors were gathered from a donor at least 40 years old with urothelial cancer. Both conserved end residues are part of each CDR3. D genes are given only for firm matches. Rows may omit the clone size; those that give it use once, few, many or a size class.

j_gene: TRBJ2-5; v_gene: TRBV4-1; d_gene: TRBD2; abundance: .; CDR3nt: TGCGCCAGCAGCCAAGATGTCCTAGCGGAGTACCAAGAGACCCAGTACTTC; CDR3aa: CASSQDVLAEYQETQYF
j_gene: TRBJ2-1; v_gene: TRBV5-4; d_gene: TRBD2; abundance: .; CDR3nt: TGTGCCAGCAGCTTGGGTTGGGCGGGAGGGTACAATGAGCAGTTCTTC; CDR3aa: CASSLGWAGGYNEQFF
j_gene: TRBJ1-4; v_gene: TRBV19; d_gene: TRBD1; abundance: once; CDR3nt: TGTGCCAGTAGGAGGGCCGGACAGGGTAATGAAAAACTGTTTTTT; CDR3aa: CASRRAGQGNEKLFF
j_gene: TRBJ1-4; v_gene: TRBV4-3; d_gene: TRBD1; abundance: .; CDR3nt: TGCGCCAGCAGCCAAGCCCCGGGACAGGGAGGTGGGGGTGAAAAACTGTTTTTT; CDR3aa: CASSQAPGQGGGGEKLFF
j_gene: TRBJ2-7; v_gene: TRBV18; d_gene: .; abundance: .; CDR3nt: TGTGCCAGCTCACCCGGGACACTAGCCTACGAGCAGTACTTC; CDR3aa: CASSPGTLAYEQYF
j_gene: TRBJ2-7; v_gene: TRBV5-5; d_gene: TRBD1; abundance: .; CDR3nt: TGTGCCAGCAGCGGGGACAGGTCCCATCCGGGCTACGAGCAGTACTTC; CDR3aa: CASSGDRSHPGYEQYF
j_gene: TRBJ2-1; v_gene: TRBV2; d_gene: .; abundance: once; CDR3nt: TGTGCCAGCAGAGGGGCGGGAAATGAGCAGTTCTTC; CDR3aa: CASRGAGNEQFF
j_gene: TRBJ2-7; v_gene: TRBV5-6; d_gene: .; abundance: .; CDR3nt: TGTGCCAGCAGCTTGGGGCTCGGTAGCGTCTCCTACGAGCAGTACTTC; CDR3aa: CASSLGLGSVSYEQYF
j_gene: TRBJ2-2; v_gene: TRBV7-3; d_gene: TRBD2; abundance: .; CDR3nt: TGTGCCAGCAGCCCCTGGGCAGCGGGAGGGGTCGGGGAGCTGTTTTTT; CDR3aa: CASSPWAAGGVGELFF
j_gene: TRBJ2-7; v_gene: TRBV19; d_gene: TRBD2; abundance: .; CDR3nt: TGTGCCAGTAGAGATGCTAGCGGCCCCTACGAGCAGTACTTC; CDR3aa: CASRDASGPYEQYF
j_gene: TRBJ2-7; v_gene: TRBV6-6; d_gene: TRBD1; abundance: .; CDR3nt: TGTGCCAGCAGCCCCGACAGGGGCGAGCAGTACTTC; CDR3aa: CASSPDRGEQYF
j_gene: TRBJ2-6; v_gene: TRBV7-8; d_gene: .; abundance: once; CDR3nt: TGTGCCAGCAGCCGACGACAGGCGATCTCCTCTGGGGCCAACGTCCTGACTTTC; CDR3aa: CASSRRQAISSGANVLTF
j_gene: TRBJ2-5; v_gene: TRBV7-6; d_gene: TRBD1; abundance: .; CDR3nt: TGTGCCAGCAGCGGCCCAGGGGGCCAAGAGACCCAGTACTTC; CDR3aa: CASSGPGGQETQYF
j_gene: TRBJ1-1; v_gene: TRBV16; d_gene: TRBD1; abundance: .; CDR3nt: TGTGCCAGCAGCCATGGGACAGGGGGGGCTTTCTTT; CDR3aa: CASSHGTGGAFF
j_gene: TRBJ2-7; v_gene: TRBV21-1; d_gene: .; abundance: .; CDR3nt: TGTGCCAGCAGCAACGGTTTCCCCGGACTAGCGAGCTCCTACGAGCAGTACTTC; CDR3aa: CASSNGFPGLASSYEQYF
j_gene: TRBJ2-1; v_gene: TRBV5-6; d_gene: .; abundance: once; CDR3nt: TGTGCCAGCAGCTTGGTGGGCAGGGTGGCCTACAATGAGCAGTTCTTC; CDR3aa: CASSLVGRVAYNEQFF
j_gene: TRBJ1-5; v_gene: TRBV19; d_gene: .; abundance: .; CDR3nt: TGTGCCAGTATCTCGGGGGGGAGTGGCGGCCAGCCCCAGCATTTT; CDR3aa: CASISGGSGGQPQHF
j_gene: TRBJ2-5; v_gene: TRBV4-3; d_gene: TRBD2; abundance: .; CDR3nt: TGCGCCAGCAGCCAAGTTTTTAGAACTAGCGGGTTCCAAGAGACCCAGTACTTC; CDR3aa: CASSQVFRTSGFQETQYF
j_gene: TRBJ2-3; v_gene: TRBV30; d_gene: .; abundance: .; CDR3nt: TGTGCCTGGAGTGAGCCCTCCGCGGATACGCAGTATTTT; CDR3aa: CAWSEPSADTQYF
j_gene: TRBJ1-1; v_gene: TRBV10-3; d_gene: .; abundance: .; CDR3nt: TGTGCCATCAGTGATCCGGGACACCCGAGGACTGAAGCTTTCTTT; CDR3aa: CAISDPGHPRTEAFF
j_gene: TRBJ2-1; v_gene: TRBV7-6; d_gene: TRBD1; abundance: .; CDR3nt: TGTGCCAGCAGCTTATGGGACAGGGGTTCAAATGAGCAGTTCTTC; CDR3aa: CASSLWDRGSNEQFF
j_gene: TRBJ1-5; v_gene: TRBV7-2; d_gene: TRBD1; abundance: .; CDR3nt: TGTGCCAGCAGCTACGGACAGGGGACTCAGCCCCAGCATTTT; CDR3aa: CASSYGQGTQPQHF
j_gene: TRBJ2-5; v_gene: TRBV7-6; d_gene: TRBD2; abundance: .; CDR3nt: TGTGCCAGCAGCCCAGGACTAGCGGGAGGGTGGGGAGAGACCCAGTACTTC; CDR3aa: CASSPGLAGGWGETQYF
j_gene: TRBJ2-7; v_gene: TRBV9; d_gene: .; abundance: .; CDR3nt: TGTGCCAGCAGCGTAGGGACAGCCTACGAGCAGTACTTC; CDR3aa: CASSVGTAYEQYF
j_gene: TRBJ2-2; v_gene: TRBV11-2; d_gene: .; abundance: .; CDR3nt: TGTGCCAGCAGCTTTGGACACAAGGTTGTACGGAACACCGGGGAGCTGTTTTTT; CDR3aa: CASSFGHKVVRNTGELFF
j_gene: TRBJ2-3; v_gene: TRBV11-3; d_gene: TRBD1; abundance: .; CDR3nt: TGTGCCAGTTCGGACAGGGGGCGTTCAGATACGCAGTATTTT; CDR3aa: CASSDRGRSDTQYF
j_gene: TRBJ1-3; v_gene: TRBV11-3; d_gene: .; abundance: .; CDR3nt: TGTGCCAGCAGCCTAGACAGACTGGCCGGAAACACCATATATTTT; CDR3aa: CASSLDRLAGNTIYF
j_gene: TRBJ2-1; v_gene: TRBV5-3; d_gene: .; abundance: .; CDR3nt: TGTGCCAGAAGCTTGGCAACAGGAAGCGCGGGAACAGACAATGAGCAGTTCTTC; CDR3aa: CARSLATGSAGTDNEQFF
j_gene: TRBJ2-5; v_gene: TRBV5-4; d_gene: .; abundance: .; CDR3nt: TGTGCCAGCAGCTTGGGGGGAGTTGGTCAAGAGACCCAGTACTTC; CDR3aa: CASSLGGVGQETQYF
j_gene: TRBJ2-3; v_gene: TRBV19; d_gene: .; abundance: once; CDR3nt: TGTGCCAGTAGTATAGGGCAGACTAGCACAGATACGCAGTATTTT; CDR3aa: CASSIGQTSTDTQYF
j_gene: TRBJ2-5; v_gene: TRBV11-2; d_gene: .; abundance: .; CDR3nt: TGTGCCAGCACCCAGGGTGCGGAGACCCAGTACTTC; CDR3aa: CASTQGAETQYF